One and the same sample provided the 30 T cell receptor beta chains below, sequenced in a study of blood T cells in healthy people across ages. Primers used in a second PCR of roughly 7 to 12 cycles were a sample-barcoded 5' primer and a J-beta primer mix. TCRdb independently ran MiXCR on the 5' RACE reads; one entry per CDR3 protein. The sample gives 760,000 or so distinct CDR3 sequences, approximately 25% of which show up once; more than 8% is in the top ten. The data also belong to a second study, concerning T cells of mothers and their children.

The sample comprised blood. The receptors were sampled from a boy aged 5-17 years in good health.

This chain links TRBV29-1 with TRBJ1-2; the D is unclear. Germline V gives CDR1 SQVTM, CDR2 ANQGSEA. Trimming took 3 bases from V and 5 from J, leaving 10 bases between them. This CDR3 has 12 residues. DNA for the CDR3: TGCAGCGTTGAGGGGATCGAGTATGGCTACACCTTC. Translation gives CSVEGIEYGYTF.

The chain employs TRBV2 and TRBJ2-7; D possibly corresponds to TRBD2 (6 bases). This CDR3 is built from 14 residues. V lost 9 bases, J lost 6 bases, and 21 bases lay in between. Looked up from germline, CDR1 is SNHLY and CDR2 is FYNNEI. Here the CDR3 reads CARGWDSPLCEQYF. The DNA of the CDR3 is TGTGCCAGAGGATGGGACTCGCCGCTCTGCGAGCAGTACTTC.

There are a few counts of this clonotype. V is TRBV7-6 and J is TRBJ1-3; weak D call: TRBD1 (6 bases). The germline CDR1 and CDR2 sequences are SGHVS and FNYEAQ. V lost 5 bases to trimming and J lost 2 bases, with 16 bases between them. The CDR3 spans 16 residues. CDR3 loop: CASSLTTRGTGNTIYF. DNA for the CDR3: TGTGCCAGCAGCCTAACCACAAGGGGGACTGGAAACACCATATATTTT.

This clonotype appeared a few times. V is TRBV24-1 and J is TRBJ1-2, with a weak D call TRBD1 (5 bases). In germline, CDR1 is KGHDR, CDR2 SFDVKD. This CDR3 is built from 19 residues. Trimming took off 0 bases at V and 4 bases at J, with 23 bases between the two ends. The CDR3 sequence: CATSDLIFGTTQPSYGYTF. DNA of the CDR3: TGTGCCACCAGTGATTTGATCTTCGGGACGACCCAGCCTAGCTATGGCTACACCTTC.

The rearrangement uses TRBV10-2 and TRBJ2-1; D is undetermined. The J call is uncertain, as TRBJ2-7 better fits the DNA end. The germline gives CDR1 WSHSY, CDR2 SAAADI. The CDR3 runs 15 residues. CDR3 in DNA: TGCGCCAGCAGTGAGCTCGTCAGCAAAACCTACGAGCAGTACTTC. Its translation: CASSELVSKTYEQYF.

This clonotype has only a few counts. V gene TRBV9 combines with J gene TRBJ2-4, with 10 positions matching TRBD2. This CDR3 is built from 16 residues. V lost 0 bases, J lost 6 bases, and 6 bases stayed unmatched. Germline V lookup: CDR1 SGDLS, CDR2 YYNGEE. CDR3 region: CASSVGTSGFGNIQYF. CDR3 nucleotide sequence: TGTGCCAGCAGCGTAGGGACTAGCGGCTTCGGAAACATTCAGTACTTC.

This clonotype was recorded a few times. The chain employs TRBV29-1 and TRBJ2-4; 7 nucleotides agree with TRBD1. The CDR3 spans 18 residues. The germline CDR1 and CDR2 sequences are SQVTM and ANQGSEA. V was clipped by 4 bases and J by 1 base; unmatched bases: 16. CDR3 in amino acids: CSVVLPRQGPSAKNIQYF. The DNA of the CDR3 is TGCAGCGTTGTGCTACCACGACAGGGACCTTCGGCCAAAAACATTCAGTACTTC.

This clonotype was counted a few times. CDR3 in DNA: TGTGCCAGCAGCCTCCGACAGCTCTCCTACGAGCAGTACTTC. Protein: CASSLRQLSYEQYF. The chain is built from TRBV7-8 and TRBJ2-7, with D maybe TRBD1 (5 bases). The CDR3 sequence is 14 residues long. Trimming removed 5 bases from V and 0 bases from J, with 11 bases in between. Germline lookup yields CDR1 SGHVS and CDR2 FQNEAQ.

V and J are TRBV6-2 or TRBV6-3 and TRBJ2-1, with a tentative D call TRBD1 (6 bases). Trimming removed 5 bases from V and 10 bases from J, with 15 bases in between. The CDR3 has 13 amino acids. Germline V gene data show CDR1 as MNHEY and CDR2 as SVGEGT. The CDR3 DNA reads TGTGCCAGCAGTCGAGACAGGACGGCGGAGCAGTTCTTC. Translation gives CASSRDRTAEQFF.

This clonotype was observed a handful of times. The V and J genes are TRBV7-9 and TRBJ2-7, with 8 bases that match TRBD1. Per germline, CDR1 SEHNR and CDR2 FQNEAQ (reference sequence). Losses at the gene ends were 5 bases for V and 7 bases for J; bases not matched to a gene: 13. The CDR3 sequence is 15 residues long. DNA for the CDR3: TGTGCCAGCAGCCTATATAGGACAGGGTACGGAGAGCAGTACTTC. Amino acid sequence: CASSLYRTGYGEQYF. The full variable domain, completed using reference TRBV7-9 and TRBJ2-7, is DTGVSQNPRHKITKRGQNVTFRCDPISEHNRLYWYRQTLGQGPEFLTYFQNEAQLEKSRLLSDRFSAERPKGSFSTLEIQRTEQGDSAMYLCASSLYRTGYGEQYFGPGTRLTVT.

This chain links TRBV12-3 or TRBV12-4 with TRBJ1-2; no clear D. CDR3 length equals 12 residues. V lost 1 base to trimming and J lost 6 bases, with 6 bases between them. The CDR3 DNA follows: TGTGCCAGCAGTTTAGACGGACATGGCTACACCTTC. This encodes CASSLDGHGYTF.

This clonotype was found a few times. CDR3 sequence reads: CASSGTSGRSETQYF. The CDR3 region has the DNA TGCGCCAGCAGCGGGACTAGCGGGAGATCAGAGACCCAGTACTTC. This rearrangement joins TRBV5-1 to TRBJ2-5; 14 bases match TRBD2. The CDR3 totals 15 residues. V lost 4 bases, J lost 4 bases, and 3 bases stayed unmatched. Germline lookup yields CDR1 SGHRS and CDR2 YFSETQ.

This sequence joins TRBV7-8 and TRBJ2-1, with a possible D match to TRBD2 (6 bases). Germline-derived CDR1 and CDR2 are SGHVS and FQNEAQ. The V gene lost 0 bases and the J gene lost 0 bases, with 9 bases spanning the gap. This CDR3 has 16 amino acids. Written as DNA, the CDR3 is TGTGCCAGCAGCTTAGCCGCGGGATTCTCCTACAATGAGCAGTTCTTC. Amino acid sequence: CASSLAAGFSYNEQFF.

The chain couples TRBV5-6 to TRBJ2-5; 12 positions match TRBD1. The end of the DNA aligns better with TRBJ2-1, so the J call may be wrong. CDR3 length equals 15 residues. Germline V gene sequence: CDR1 SGHDT, CDR2 YYEEEE. The CDR3 DNA reads TGTGCCAGCAGACACGGGACAGGGGGCAGGGATGAGCAGTTCTTC. This gives the protein CASRHGTGGRDEQFF.

The chain has TRBV7-6 and TRBJ2-5; 7 nucleotides line up with TRBD2. J was trimmed by 2 bases and V by 2 bases; bases with no gene match: 2. This CDR3 contains 14 residues. CDR1 is SGHVS and CDR2 is FNYEAQ in the germline V gene. The CDR3 bases are TGTGCCAGCAGCTTAAGCGGGGAGCAAGAGACCCAGTACTTC. Protein sequence: CASSLSGEQETQYF.

This clonotype came up a few times. The chain couples TRBV5-4 to TRBJ1-4; 9 positions match TRBD1. Germline CDR1 SGHNT, CDR2 YYREEE (reference sequence). CDR3 length: 16 residues. V lost 2 bases and J lost 2; bases outside the gene matches: 4. CDR3 residues: CASSLQGAGTNEKLFF. The CDR3 DNA reads as TGTGCCAGCAGCTTACAGGGGGCTGGGACTAATGAAAAACTGTTTTTT.

The CDR3 sequence: CASSSTSGRWYEQYF. CDR3 DNA: TGTGCCAGCAGTTCAACTAGCGGGAGATGGTACGAGCAGTACTTC. The chain recombines TRBV28 with TRBJ2-7; 11 bases line up with TRBD2. The CDR3 covers 15 residues. Germline assignment: CDR1 MDHEN and CDR2 SYDVKM. Unmatched junction bases numbered 6, after V lost 4 bases and J lost 4 bases.

This sequence joins TRBV18 and TRBJ1-2, with D possibly being TRBD1 (6 bases). Germline CDR1 KGHSH, CDR2 LQKENI. Trimming stripped 3 bases from V and 0 bases from J, with 14 bases between. This CDR3 region has 16 residues. CDR3 bases: TGTGCCAGCTCACCCAGGTCAGGACAGCCTAACTATGGCTACACCTTC. Its protein is CASSPRSGQPNYGYTF.

There are a few counts of this clonotype. The rearrangement joins TRBV20-1 to TRBJ2-5; 12 bases are a match to TRBD2. After removal of 5 bases from V and 5 bases from J, the junction contained 3 bases not matched to a gene. Looked up from germline, CDR1 is DFQATT and CDR2 is SNEGSKA (reference sequence). This CDR3 comprises 13 residues. The CDR3 DNA is TGCAGTGCTGTCACTAGCGGGAGGGAGACCCAGTACTTC. It specifies CSAVTSGRETQYF.

The genes are TRBV6-2 or TRBV6-3 and TRBJ2-1; TRBD2 might be the D (5 bases). Germline-derived CDR1 and CDR2 are MNHEY and SVGEGT. The CDR3 runs 12 residues. V lost 2 bases, J lost 12 bases, and 11 bases lay in between. The CDR3 bases are TGTGCCAGCAGTTACGTACTAGTGGTGCAGTTCTTC. This gives the protein CASSYVLVVQFF.

This clonotype was found a few times. This sequence joins TRBV20-1 and TRBJ2-5; 15 bases are shared with TRBD2. This CDR3 comprises 15 residues. Germline loops: CDR1 DFQATT, CDR2 SNEGSKA (reference sequence). V gave up 4 bases and J gave up 4 bases; unmatched junction bases: 4. The CDR3 DNA sequence: TGCAGTGCTATCCCGGGACTAGCGGGGGGAGAGACCCAGTACTTC. Protein: CSAIPGLAGGETQYF.

The chain recombines TRBV4-3 with TRBJ2-7; TRBD1 agrees at 8 bases. The CDR3 sequence is 13 residues long. Germline values: CDR1 LGHNA, CDR2 YSLEER. The J segment lost 6 bases and the V segment lost 3 bases, leaving 4 bases of the junction unmatched. The CDR3 loop reads CASSHDRGVEQYF. The CDR3, as DNA: TGCGCCAGCAGCCACGACAGGGGTGTCGAGCAGTACTTC.

The chain joins TRBV7-2 to TRBJ2-3; TRBD2 might be the D (7 bases). Per the germline V gene, CDR1 is SGHTA and CDR2 is FQGNSA. The V gene lost 5 bases and the J gene lost 5 bases, with 17 bases spanning the gap. The CDR3 covers 15 residues. Here the CDR3 reads CASSPRRGALDTQYF. For the CDR3, the DNA is TGTGCCAGCAGCCCCCGTCGGGGGGCCTTAGATACGCAGTATTTT.

The rearrangement uses TRBV20-1 and TRBJ2-1, with D maybe TRBD2 (5 bases). Germline CDR1 and CDR2: DFQATT and SNEGSKA (reference sequence). The germline V and J ends were trimmed by 0 bases and 8 bases, with 20 bases remaining between them. The CDR3 totals 16 residues. DNA for the CDR3: TGCAGTGCTAGAGAGAGCGGTGGCAGGTCTCTCCATGAGCAGTTCTTC. It codes for CSARESGGRSLHEQFF.

The chain employs TRBV28 and TRBJ2-5; 7 nucleotides match TRBD1. Germline CDR1 is MDHEN and CDR2 is SYDVKM. With V trimmed by 3 bases and J by 6 bases, 7 bases remained unmatched. This CDR3 contains 14 residues. CDR3 DNA: TGTGCCAGCAGTTTTAGACAGGGAAGGCAGACCCAGTACTTC. This codes for CASSFRQGRQTQYF. The whole variable domain, remainder taken from reference TRBV28 and TRBJ2-5, is DVKVTQSSRYLVKRTGEKVFLECVQDMDHENMFWYRQDPGLGLRLIYFSYDVKMKEKGDIPEGYSVSREKKERFSLILESASTNQTSMYLCASSFRQGRQTQYFGPGTRLLVL.

The chain has TRBV5-1 and TRBJ2-7; D is possibly TRBD2 (6 bases). CDR1 and CDR2 (germline): SGHRS, YFSETQ. The V gene lost 2 bases and the J gene lost 6 bases, with 12 bases spanning the gap. This CDR3 has 13 residues. CDR3 protein: CASSFWGGGEQYF. The CDR3 nucleotides are TGCGCCAGCAGCTTTTGGGGAGGCGGCGAGCAGTACTTC.

The genes are TRBV28 and TRBJ2-5; the D gene could be TRBD1 or TRBD2 (5 bases each). The CDR3 spans 17 residues. Germline V gene lookup returns CDR1 MDHEN and CDR2 SYDVKM. V lost 6 bases to trimming and J lost 0 bases, with 20 bases between them. The CDR3 sequence is CASSKSLGTAYQETQYF. CDR3 in DNA: TGTGCCAGCAGCAAGTCACTCGGGACCGCGTACCAAGAGACCCAGTACTTC.

This rearrangement joins TRBV12-3 or TRBV12-4 to TRBJ1-5; maybe TRBD1 (6 bases). This CDR3 is 14 amino acids long. V lost 5 bases to trimming and J lost 6 bases, with 14 bases between them. The CDR3 here is CASSPPQGPQPQHF. The CDR3, as DNA: TGTGCCAGCAGTCCACCCCAGGGGCCTCAGCCCCAGCATTTT.

This clonotype turned up a few times. This chain uses TRBV18 with TRBJ1-1; D remains unclear. Germline V lookup: CDR1 KGHSH, CDR2 LQKENI. This CDR3 is 13 amino acids long. V was pared by 3 bases and J by 7 bases, with 12 bases between. CDR3: CASSPSGQNEAFF. CDR3 coding DNA: TGTGCCAGCTCACCGTCCGGGCAGAATGAAGCTTTCTTT.

The J gene is TRBJ2-7, the V gene TRBV7-9, with 9 bases identical to TRBD1. Germline CDR1 reads SEHNR; CDR2 reads FQNEAQ (reference sequence). The CDR3 consists of 17 residues. V shed 4 bases and J 4 bases; nucleotides not matched to a gene: 14. For the CDR3, the DNA is TGTGCCAGCAGCTCAAGGGGGACAGGGAAAGGCGTATACGAGCAGTACTTC. It encodes CASSSRGTGKGVYEQYF.